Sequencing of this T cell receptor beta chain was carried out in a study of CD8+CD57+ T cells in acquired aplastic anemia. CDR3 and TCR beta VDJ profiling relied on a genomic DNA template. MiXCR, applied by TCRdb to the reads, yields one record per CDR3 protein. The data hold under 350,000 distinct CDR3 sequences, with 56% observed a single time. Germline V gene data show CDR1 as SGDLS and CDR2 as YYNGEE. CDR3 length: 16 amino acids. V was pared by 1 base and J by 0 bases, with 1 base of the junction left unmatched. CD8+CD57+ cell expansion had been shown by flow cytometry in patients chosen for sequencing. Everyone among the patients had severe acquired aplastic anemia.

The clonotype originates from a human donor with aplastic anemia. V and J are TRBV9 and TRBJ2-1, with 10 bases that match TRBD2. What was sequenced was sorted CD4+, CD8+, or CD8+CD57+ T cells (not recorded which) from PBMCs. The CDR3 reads CASSVSGGASYNEQFF. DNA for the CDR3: TGTGCCAGCAGCGTAAGCGGGGGGGCCTCCTACAATGAGCAGTTCTTC.